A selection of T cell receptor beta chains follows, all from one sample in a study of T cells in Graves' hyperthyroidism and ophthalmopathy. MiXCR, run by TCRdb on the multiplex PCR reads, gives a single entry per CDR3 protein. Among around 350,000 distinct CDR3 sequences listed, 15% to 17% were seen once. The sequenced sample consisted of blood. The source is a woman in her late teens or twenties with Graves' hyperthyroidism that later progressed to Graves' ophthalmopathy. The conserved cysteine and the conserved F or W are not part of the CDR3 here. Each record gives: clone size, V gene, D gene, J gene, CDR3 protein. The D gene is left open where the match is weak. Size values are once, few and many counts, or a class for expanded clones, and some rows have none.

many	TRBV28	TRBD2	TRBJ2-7	ASSLSPLAGVDEQY
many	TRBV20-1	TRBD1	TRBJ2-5	SALHTGVPQETQY
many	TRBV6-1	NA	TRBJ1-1	ASRPQGYTEAF
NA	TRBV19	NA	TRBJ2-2	ASSSPTAGARTGELF
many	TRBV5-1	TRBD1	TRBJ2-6	ASSQQGLVAGANVLT
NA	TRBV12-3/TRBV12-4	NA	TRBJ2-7	ASSSIGGPREQY
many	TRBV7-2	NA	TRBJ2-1	ASSSGIPGSEQF
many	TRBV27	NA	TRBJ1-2	ASRFWGNYGYT
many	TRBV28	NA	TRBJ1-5	ASSTGRLSNQPQH
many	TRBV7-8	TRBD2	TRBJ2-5	ASSLLRVAGMRFQETQY
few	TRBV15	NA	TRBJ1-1	ATSREETDTEAF
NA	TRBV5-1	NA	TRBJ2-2	ASSLVIGGGELF
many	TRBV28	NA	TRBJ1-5	ASSGGWNQPQH
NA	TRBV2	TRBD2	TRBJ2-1	ASNLGLAGPYNEQF
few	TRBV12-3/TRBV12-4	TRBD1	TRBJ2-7	ASSPKGTGDREQY
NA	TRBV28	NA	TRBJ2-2	ASSGQLASPGELF
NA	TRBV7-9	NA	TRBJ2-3	ASSRPGLSTDTQY
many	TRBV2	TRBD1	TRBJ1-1	ASRAGGLTTEAF
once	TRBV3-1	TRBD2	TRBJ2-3	ASSLYRLAGTDTQY
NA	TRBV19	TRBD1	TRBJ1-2	ASSKDRTNYGYT
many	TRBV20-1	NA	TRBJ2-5	SARASGRETQY
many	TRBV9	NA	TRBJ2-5	ASSVRGDGQETQY
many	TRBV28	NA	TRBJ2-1	ASSLPGTSVNEQF
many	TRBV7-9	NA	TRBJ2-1	ASSFGGVEQF
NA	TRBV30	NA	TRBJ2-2	AWSVRGPAGELF
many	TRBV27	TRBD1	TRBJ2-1	ASSSGQGVYNEQF
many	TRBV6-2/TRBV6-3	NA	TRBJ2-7	ASRRTASSYEQY
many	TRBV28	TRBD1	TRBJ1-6	ASSSRDRVSSPLH
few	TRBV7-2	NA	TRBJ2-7	ASSLDDSSSYEQY
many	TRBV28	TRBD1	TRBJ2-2	ASRTGHTGELF
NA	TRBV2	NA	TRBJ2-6	ASGELQFLSGANVLT
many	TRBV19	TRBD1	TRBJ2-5	ASSMATGTGETQY
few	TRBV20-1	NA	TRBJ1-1	SARGDPSTEAF
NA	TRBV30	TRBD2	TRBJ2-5	AWSVQAGVGETQY
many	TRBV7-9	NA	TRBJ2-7	ASSTQQVRSYEQY
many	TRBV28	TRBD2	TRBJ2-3	ASSPGVAGGTDTQY
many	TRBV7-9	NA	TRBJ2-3	ASSLDRGVTTDTQY
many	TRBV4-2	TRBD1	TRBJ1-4	ASSQDPGWTGAGEKLF
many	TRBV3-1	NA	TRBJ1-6	ASSQRPDGVSPLH
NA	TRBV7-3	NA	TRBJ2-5	ASSLTVAEKETQY
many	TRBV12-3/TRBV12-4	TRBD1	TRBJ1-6	ASSSDRGNSPLH
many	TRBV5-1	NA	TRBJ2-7	ASSLAGQGNREQY
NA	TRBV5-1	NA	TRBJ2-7	ASSLQAVPPREQY
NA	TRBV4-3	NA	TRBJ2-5	ASSQEGRFWETQY
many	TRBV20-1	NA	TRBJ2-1	SATEGPRTQF
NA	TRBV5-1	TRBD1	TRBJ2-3	ASSVGGPGQGGDTQY
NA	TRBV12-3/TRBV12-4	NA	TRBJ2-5	ATTRGREQY
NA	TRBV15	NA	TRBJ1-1	ATSRALGKNTEAF
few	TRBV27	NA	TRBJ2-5	ASSGISGTQY
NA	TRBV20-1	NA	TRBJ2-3	SALAANTQY
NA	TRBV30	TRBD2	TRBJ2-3	AWTFGLARMGDTQY